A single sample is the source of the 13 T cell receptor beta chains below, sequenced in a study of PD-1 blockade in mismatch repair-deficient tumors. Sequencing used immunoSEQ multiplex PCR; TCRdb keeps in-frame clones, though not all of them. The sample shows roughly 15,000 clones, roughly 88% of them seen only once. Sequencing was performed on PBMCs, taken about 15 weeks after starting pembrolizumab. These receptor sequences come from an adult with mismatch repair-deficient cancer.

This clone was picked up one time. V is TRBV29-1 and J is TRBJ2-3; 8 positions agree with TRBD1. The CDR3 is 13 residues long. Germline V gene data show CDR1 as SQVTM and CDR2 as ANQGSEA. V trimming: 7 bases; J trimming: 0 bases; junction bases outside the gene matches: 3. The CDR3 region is CSARTGSTDTQYF. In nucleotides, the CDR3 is TGCAGCGCGCGGACAGGGAGCACAGATACGCAGTATTTT.

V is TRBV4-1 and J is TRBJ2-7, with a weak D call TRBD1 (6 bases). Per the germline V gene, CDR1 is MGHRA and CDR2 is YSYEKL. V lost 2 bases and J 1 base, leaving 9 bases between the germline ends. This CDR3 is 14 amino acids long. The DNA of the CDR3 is TGCGCCAGCAGCCAATTGACAGGTTCCTACGAGCAGTACTTC. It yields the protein CASSQLTGSYEQYF.

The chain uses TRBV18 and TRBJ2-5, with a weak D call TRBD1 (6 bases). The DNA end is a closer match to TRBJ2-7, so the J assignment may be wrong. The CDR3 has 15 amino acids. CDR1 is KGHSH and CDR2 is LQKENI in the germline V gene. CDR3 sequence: CASSVTGTPSYEQYF. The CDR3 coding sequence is TGTGCCAGCTCAGTAACCGGGACACCCTCCTACGAGCAGTACTTC.

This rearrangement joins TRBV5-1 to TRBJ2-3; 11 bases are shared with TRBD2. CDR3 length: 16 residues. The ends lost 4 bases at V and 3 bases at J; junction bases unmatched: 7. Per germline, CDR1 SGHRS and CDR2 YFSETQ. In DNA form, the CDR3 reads TGCGCCAGCAGCCTGGCACTAGCGGGAGAGACAGATACGCAGTATTTT. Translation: CASSLALAGETDTQYF.

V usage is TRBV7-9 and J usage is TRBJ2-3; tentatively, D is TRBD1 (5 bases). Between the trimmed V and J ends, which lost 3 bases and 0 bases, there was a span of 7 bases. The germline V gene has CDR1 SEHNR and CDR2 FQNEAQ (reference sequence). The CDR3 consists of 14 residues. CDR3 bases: TGTGCCAGCAGCTTCCCAGGGAGCACAGATACGCAGTATTTT. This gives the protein CASSFPGSTDTQYF.

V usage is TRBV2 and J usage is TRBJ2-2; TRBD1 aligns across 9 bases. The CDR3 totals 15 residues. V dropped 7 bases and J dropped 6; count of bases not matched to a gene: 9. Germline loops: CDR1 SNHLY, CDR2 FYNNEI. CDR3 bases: TGTGCCAGCAACCTAGTGGGACAGGGTTCCGGGGAGCTGTTTTTT. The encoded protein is CASNLVGQGSGELFF.

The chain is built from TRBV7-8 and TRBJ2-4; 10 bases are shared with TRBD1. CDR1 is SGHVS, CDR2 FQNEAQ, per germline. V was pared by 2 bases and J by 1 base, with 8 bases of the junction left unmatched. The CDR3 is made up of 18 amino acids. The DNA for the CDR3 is TGTGCCAGCAGCTTAAAAGCGACAGGGGGCGAGGCCAAAAACATTCAGTACTTC. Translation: CASSLKATGGEAKNIQYF.

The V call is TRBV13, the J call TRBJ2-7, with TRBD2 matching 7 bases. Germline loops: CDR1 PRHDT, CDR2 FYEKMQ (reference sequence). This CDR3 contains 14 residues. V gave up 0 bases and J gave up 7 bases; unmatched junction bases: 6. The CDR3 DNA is TGTGCCAGCAGCTTAGGGTTCTCGGGGGGAGAGCAGTACTTC. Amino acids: CASSLGFSGGEQYF.

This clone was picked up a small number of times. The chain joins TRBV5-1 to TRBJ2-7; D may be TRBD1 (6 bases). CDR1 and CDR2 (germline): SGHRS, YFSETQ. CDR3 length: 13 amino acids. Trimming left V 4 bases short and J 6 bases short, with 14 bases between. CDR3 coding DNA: TGCGCCAGCAGCGGTTGGGGGCAAGGCGAGCAGTACTTC. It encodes CASSGWGQGEQYF.

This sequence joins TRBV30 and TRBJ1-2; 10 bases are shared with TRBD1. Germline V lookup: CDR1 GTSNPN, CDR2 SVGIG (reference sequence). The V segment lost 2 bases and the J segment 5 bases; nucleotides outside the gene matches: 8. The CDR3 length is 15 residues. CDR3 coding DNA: TGTGCCTGGAGTATCGGACAGGGGGAGTATTATGGCTACACCTTC. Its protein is CAWSIGQGEYYGYTF.

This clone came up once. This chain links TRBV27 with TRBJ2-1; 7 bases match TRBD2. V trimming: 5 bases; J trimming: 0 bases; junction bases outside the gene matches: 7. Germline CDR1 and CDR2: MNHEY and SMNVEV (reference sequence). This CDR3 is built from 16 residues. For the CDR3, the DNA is TGTGCCAGCAGTACCCTACTAGCGTACTCCTACAATGAGCAGTTCTTC. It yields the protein CASSTLLAYSYNEQFF.

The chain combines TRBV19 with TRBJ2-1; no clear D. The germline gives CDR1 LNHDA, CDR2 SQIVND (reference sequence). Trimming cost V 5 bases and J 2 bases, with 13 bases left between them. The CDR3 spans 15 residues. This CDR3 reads CASSLSFFAYNEQFF. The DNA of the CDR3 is TGTGCCAGTAGTCTCTCCTTTTTTGCCTACAATGAGCAGTTCTTC.

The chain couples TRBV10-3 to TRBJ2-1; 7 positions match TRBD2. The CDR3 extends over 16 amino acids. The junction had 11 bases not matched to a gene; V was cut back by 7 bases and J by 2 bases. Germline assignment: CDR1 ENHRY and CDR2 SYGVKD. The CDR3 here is CAINGKASGPYNEQFF. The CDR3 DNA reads TGTGCCATCAATGGGAAGGCTAGCGGTCCCTACAATGAGCAGTTCTTC.